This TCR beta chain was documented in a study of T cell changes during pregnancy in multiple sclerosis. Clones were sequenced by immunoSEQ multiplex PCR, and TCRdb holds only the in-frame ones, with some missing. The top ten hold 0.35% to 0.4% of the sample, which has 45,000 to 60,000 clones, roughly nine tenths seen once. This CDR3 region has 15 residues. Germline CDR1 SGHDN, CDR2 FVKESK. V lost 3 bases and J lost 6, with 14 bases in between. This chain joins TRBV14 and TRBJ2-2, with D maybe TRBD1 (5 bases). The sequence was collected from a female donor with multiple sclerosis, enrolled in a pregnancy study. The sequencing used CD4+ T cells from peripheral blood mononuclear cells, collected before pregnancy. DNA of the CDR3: TGTGCCAGCAGCCATCCCGCAGGGCGTCCCGGGGAGCTGTTTTTT. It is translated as CASSHPAGRPGELFF. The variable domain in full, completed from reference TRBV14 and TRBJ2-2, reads EAGVTQFPSHSVIEKGQTVTLRCDPISGHDNLYWYRRVMGKEIKFLLHFVKESKQDESGMPNNRFLAERTGGTYSTLKVQPAELEDSGVYFCASSHPAGRPGELFFGEGSRLTVL.